The TCR beta chain described here comes from a study of blood T cell repertoires in COVID-19. Germline V gene data show CDR1 as LNHDA and CDR2 as SQIVND (reference sequence). V gave up 8 bases and J gave up 15 bases; unmatched junction bases: 8. This CDR3 has 12 residues. TCRdb keeps only in-frame clones here, not all; method: immunoSEQ multiplex PCR. The table records 200,000 to 300,000 clones, 80% to 90% of them present only once. The source material was peripheral blood. The clonotype originates from a man in his fifties or sixties with acute or convalescent COVID-19. This chain connects TRBV19 to TRBJ1-6; 9 positions agree with TRBD1. CDR3 DNA: TGTGCCAGTTCCGGGACAGGGAATCTCCTCCACTTT. This translates into CASSGTGNLLHF.